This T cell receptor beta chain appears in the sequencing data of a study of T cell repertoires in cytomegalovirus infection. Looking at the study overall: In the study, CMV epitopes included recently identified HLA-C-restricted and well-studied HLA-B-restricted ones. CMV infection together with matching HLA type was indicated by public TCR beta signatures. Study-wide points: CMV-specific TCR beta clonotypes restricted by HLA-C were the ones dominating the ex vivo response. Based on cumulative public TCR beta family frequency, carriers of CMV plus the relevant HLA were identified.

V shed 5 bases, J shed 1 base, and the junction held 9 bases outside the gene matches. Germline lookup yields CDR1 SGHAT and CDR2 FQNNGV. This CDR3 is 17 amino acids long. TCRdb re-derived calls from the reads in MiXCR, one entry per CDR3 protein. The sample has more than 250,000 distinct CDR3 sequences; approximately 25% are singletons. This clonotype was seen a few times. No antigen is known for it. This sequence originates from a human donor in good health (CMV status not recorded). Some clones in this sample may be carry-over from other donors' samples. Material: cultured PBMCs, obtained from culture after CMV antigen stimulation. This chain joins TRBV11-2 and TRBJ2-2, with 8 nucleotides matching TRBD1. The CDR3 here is CASSALRGRVNTGELFF. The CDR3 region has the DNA TGTGCCAGCAGCGCCCTCAGGGGGCGGGTGAACACCGGGGAGCTGTTTTTT.